The 21 T cell receptor beta chains below were found in one sample sequenced in a study of shared T cell receptors in the human thymus. Clones were read by immunoSEQ multiplex PCR, and TCRdb kept only the in-frame ones, dropping some. The sample includes approximately 660,000 clones, over 75% seen only once; the top ten take about 0.01%. The same sample was also used in a study of human thymus T cells.

The sample was thymocytes. Receptors originate from a boy under two years old with a congenital heart defect.

The CDR3 is CATRKGATDTQYF. CDR3 nucleotide sequence: TGTGCAACTAGGAAGGGGGCAACAGATACGCAGTATTTT. The chain has TRBV19 and TRBJ2-3, with 7 positions matching TRBD1. The CDR3 is 13 residues long. Germline V CDR1 and CDR2: LNHDA, SQIVND (reference sequence).

The CDR3 sequence: CASSIRASVGNEQFF. CDR3 DNA sequence: TGTGCCAGTAGTATCCGGGCTAGCGTCGGGAATGAGCAGTTCTTC. The chain employs TRBV19 and TRBJ2-1; D is perhaps TRBD2 (6 bases). This CDR3 has 15 residues. Germline assignment: CDR1 LNHDA and CDR2 SQIVND (reference sequence). V lost 3 bases, J lost 7 bases, and 16 bases lay in between.

This clone was recorded a few times. The chain couples TRBV19 to TRBJ2-1; 7 nucleotides line up with TRBD2. V was pared by 3 bases and J by 7 bases, with 9 bases of the junction left unmatched. This CDR3 region has 15 residues. Germline V gives CDR1 LNHDA, CDR2 SQIVND (reference sequence). The CDR3 region has the DNA TGTGCCAGTAGTATTGTCGGGGAGGGATCAAATGAGCAGTTCTTC. This encodes CASSIVGEGSNEQFF.

The rearrangement links TRBV10-3 to TRBJ2-7, with unresolved D. This CDR3 region has 12 residues. CDR1 and CDR2 (germline): ENHRY, SYGVKD. V lost 2 bases and J lost 2, with 4 bases in between. CDR3 sequence: CAISEDTYEQYF. The CDR3 DNA is TGTGCCATCAGTGAGGACACCTACGAGCAGTACTTC.

This clone was recorded once. The gene calls are TRBV5-4 and TRBJ2-7; 9 bases line up with TRBD2. The V gene's germline CDR1 is SGHNT and CDR2 YYREEE (reference sequence). The CDR3 is made up of 18 amino acids. V shed 4 bases, J shed 4 bases, and the junction held 18 bases outside the gene matches. CDR3 DNA sequence: TGTGCCAGCAGCCCCCGAGGAGTAAGCGGGAGGAAGGAATACGAGCAGTACTTC. Encoded protein: CASSPRGVSGRKEYEQYF.

This rearrangement joins TRBV18 to TRBJ2-3, with D perhaps matching TRBD1 (5 bases). Trimming removed 3 bases at V and 5 bases at J, with 12 bases between. Germline V gene sequence: CDR1 KGHSH, CDR2 LQKENI. This CDR3 contains 14 residues. CDR3 in DNA: TGTGCCAGCTCACCGGGCAGGGTTCTAGATACGCAGTATTTT. Translation: CASSPGRVLDTQYF.

V is TRBV4-1 and J is TRBJ2-4, with D tentatively TRBD2 (7 bases). V was pared by 4 bases and J by 4 bases, with 23 bases between. The CDR3 length is 18 residues. In germline, CDR1 is MGHRA, CDR2 YSYEKL. CDR3 protein: CASSPPWGGRTIKNIQYF. The CDR3 coding sequence is TGCGCCAGCAGCCCTCCCTGGGGGGGGCGGACAATTAAAAACATTCAGTACTTC.

CDR3 nucleotide sequence: TGTGCCAGCAGTCCATATCCGTTCAGGGGGCGAGAGACCCAGTACTTC. Translation: CASSPYPFRGRETQYF. The chain carries TRBV28 and TRBJ2-5; 8 bases align to TRBD1. This CDR3 has 16 residues. Germline loops: CDR1 MDHEN, CDR2 SYDVKM. J was trimmed by 4 bases and V by 5 bases; bases with no gene match: 12.

This rearrangement joins TRBV5-6 to TRBJ2-3; no clear D. CDR3 length: 15 residues. Germline V gene lookup returns CDR1 SGHDT and CDR2 YYEEEE. V was pared by 6 bases and J by 1 base, with 15 bases between. CDR3 coding DNA: TGTGCCAGCAACCCGAGGATTGCTCGCACAGATACGCAGTATTTT. Protein product: CASNPRIARTDTQYF.

This clone appeared a single time. This rearrangement joins TRBV15 to TRBJ2-3; D not certain. The germline CDR1 and CDR2 sequences are LNHNV and YYDKDF (reference sequence). V lost 7 bases, J lost 1 base, and 12 bases lay in between. The CDR3 has 14 amino acids. CDR3 in amino acids: CATTHLRGTDTQYF. In DNA, the CDR3 is TGTGCCACCACCCACCTCCGGGGCACAGATACGCAGTATTTT.

The chain joins TRBV14 to TRBJ2-1, with TRBD2 matching over 11 bases. CDR1 is SGHDN and CDR2 is FVKESK in the germline V gene. This CDR3 spans 17 amino acids. The junction had 11 bases not matched to a gene; V was cut back by 1 base and J by 9 bases. The CDR3 DNA follows: TGTGCCAGCAGCCAAGGGACTAGCGGGCTCTACTCGGGTGAGCAGTTCTTC. This translates into CASSQGTSGLYSGEQFF.

The chain carries TRBV25-1 and TRBJ2-7; maybe TRBD2 (7 bases). The CDR3 totals 12 residues. Trimming shortened V by 2 bases and J by 12 bases, and 14 bases separated the two germline ends. CDR1 and CDR2 from the germline V gene are MGHDK and SYGVNS. CDR3 amino acids: CASSERGGHRYF. CDR3 nucleotides: TGTGCCAGCAGTGAAAGGGGGGGTCATAGGTACTTC.

The gene calls are TRBV6-1 and TRBJ2-7; 7 bases agree with TRBD1. The J segment lost 3 bases and the V segment lost 6 bases, leaving 5 bases of the junction unmatched. CDR3 length: 13 residues. Germline values: CDR1 MNHNS, CDR2 SASEGT. The CDR3 is CASRRQGNYEQYF. CDR3 sequence (DNA): TGTGCCAGCAGACGACAGGGTAACTACGAGCAGTACTTC.

The chain employs TRBV2 and TRBJ2-1; 10 bases match TRBD2. This CDR3 comprises 15 residues. After removal of 7 bases from V and 6 bases from J, the junction contained 9 bases not matched to a gene. Germline values: CDR1 SNHLY, CDR2 FYNNEI. CDR3 residues: CASNPTSGPFNEQFF. The CDR3 DNA is TGTGCCAGCAACCCGACTAGCGGGCCCTTCAATGAGCAGTTCTTC.

The chain couples TRBV5-1 to TRBJ2-2; 8 bases agree with TRBD2. The CDR3 is 17 amino acids. Germline CDR1 reads SGHRS; CDR2 reads YFSETQ. V dropped 2 bases and J dropped 2; count of bases not matched to a gene: 8. This CDR3 reads CASSFFPAGGNTGELFF. The CDR3 bases are TGCGCCAGCAGCTTCTTCCCGGCGGGAGGTAACACCGGGGAGCTGTTTTTT.

The chain joins TRBV5-1 to TRBJ2-1, with D perhaps matching TRBD2 (6 bases). V lost 4 bases to trimming and J lost 2 bases, with 13 bases between them. The germline CDR1 and CDR2 sequences are SGHRS and YFSETQ. The CDR3 covers 15 residues. As DNA, the CDR3 is TGCGCCAGCAGCCCCTCCACTAGCCCCTACAATGAGCAGTTCTTC. Translating gives CASSPSTSPYNEQFF.

The V call is TRBV19, the J call TRBJ1-5, with D possibly being TRBD1 (5 bases). This CDR3 region has 13 residues. Trimming shortened V by 6 bases and J by 0 bases, and 6 bases separated the two germline ends. CDR1 and CDR2 (germline): LNHDA, SQIVND (reference sequence). CDR3 nucleotide sequence: TGTGCCAGTAGCAGGGATAGCAATCAGCCCCAGCATTTT. It is translated as CASSRDSNQPQHF.

This clone was recorded once. This CDR3 is also generated by other DNA sequences in the sample. This chain links TRBV6-1 with TRBJ2-5; possibly TRBD2 for D (6 bases). Trimming removed 1 base at V and 2 bases at J, with 8 bases between. Germline V gene sequence: CDR1 MNHNS, CDR2 SASEGT. The length of the CDR3 is 14 residues. The CDR3: CASSEGRGQETQYF. The CDR3 DNA follows: TGTGCCAGCAGTGAAGGGCGGGGTCAAGAGACCCAGTACTTC.

The V call is TRBV2, the J call TRBJ2-7, with 7 bases that match TRBD1. J was trimmed by 0 bases and V by 4 bases; bases with no gene match: 6. Germline CDR1 is SNHLY and CDR2 is FYNNEI. The CDR3 runs 15 residues. The CDR3 sequence: CASSVPRTGSYEQYF. The CDR3 DNA reads TGTGCCAGCAGTGTCCCCCGGACAGGCTCCTACGAGCAGTACTTC. The complete variable domain, with remaining parts taken from reference TRBV2 and TRBJ2-7, reads EPEVTQTPSHQVTQMGQEVILRCVPISNHLYFYWYRQILGQKVEFLVSFYNNEISEKSEIFDDQFSVERPDGSNFTLKIRSTKLEDSAMYFCASSVPRTGSYEQYFGPGTRLTVT.

This chain connects TRBV5-5 to TRBJ2-1, with D tentatively TRBD2 (6 bases). Per germline, CDR1 SGHKS and CDR2 YYEKEE (reference sequence). The CDR3 has 16 amino acids. V dropped 0 bases and J dropped 1 base, with 11 bases sitting between them. CDR3: CASSLVGGTSYNEQFF. The CDR3 DNA is TGTGCCAGCAGCTTGGTTGGAGGGACTTCCTACAATGAGCAGTTCTTC.

This clone occurred a few times. The chain uses TRBV5-1 and TRBJ1-3, with D possibly TRBD1 on 6 matching bases. Germline V gives CDR1 SGHRS, CDR2 YFSETQ. The germline V and J ends were trimmed by 3 bases and 3 bases, with 16 bases remaining between them. CDR3 size: 16 residues. The CDR3 DNA follows: TGCGCCAGCAGCTCCCGAACGGACAGTGGTGGAAACACCATATATTTT. It is translated as CASSSRTDSGGNTIYF.